The clone carrying this TCR beta chain was picked up a small number of times. Its antigen is still unknown. The data stem from a study of glioma-infiltrating T cells. The study's findings and limits: A blood CDR3 motif signature was depleted in highly divergent patients. Only very few CDR3 sequences appeared in both tissue and blood.

Amplification of TCR alpha and beta CDR3 regions from RNA used iRepertoire nested multiplex PCR. TCRdb processed the multiplex PCR reads anew with MiXCR; each CDR3 protein has one entry. The profile shows a few hundred thousand distinct CDR3 sequences, less than 50% of them singletons. Germline loops: CDR1 DFQATT, CDR2 SNEGSKA (reference sequence). The CDR3 has 13 residues. V lost 5 bases, J lost 2 bases, and 12 bases lay in between. The chain links TRBV20-1 to TRBJ2-5; weak D call: TRBD1 (5 bases). This sequence originates from a human donor with low-grade glioma or glioblastoma, undergoing nonglioma brain surgery, or in good health (not recorded which). Sample: glioma tissue, nonneoplastic brain tissue, or PBMCs (not recorded which). The CDR3 here is CSAPPTAQETQYF. Written as DNA, the CDR3 is TGCAGTGCTCCCCCGACAGCTCAAGAGACCCAGTACTTC.